Below, 10 T cell receptor beta chains from the same sample are listed, as sequenced in a study of T cells after yellow fever vaccination. TCRdb itself ran the 5' RACE reads through MiXCR, one entry per CDR3 protein. The sample lists approximately 450,000 distinct CDR3 sequences, about 19% occurring once. Here the sequenced sample was PBMCs, taken before the yellow fever booster vaccination. The receptors here all came from a man between 18 and 29 years old who received the YFV17D yellow fever vaccine.

The gene calls are TRBV24-1 and TRBJ2-3, with 7 bases matching TRBD1. The CDR3 covers 15 residues. Looked up from germline, CDR1 is KGHDR and CDR2 is SFDVKD. V shed 8 bases and J 5 bases; nucleotides not matched to a gene: 12. CDR3 nucleotide sequence: TGTGCCACCAATGACAGGGTATTTTCGGGAGATACGCAGTATTTT. Protein: CATNDRVFSGDTQYF.

This chain connects TRBV4-2 to TRBJ1-3; tentatively, D is TRBD1 (5 bases). CDR3 length: 14 amino acids. The germline V gene has CDR1 LGHNA and CDR2 YNFKEQ. V was shortened by 5 bases and J by 0 bases, with 8 bases between the two germline ends. In nucleotides, the CDR3 is TGTGCCAGCAGCAGCAGGGCCTCTGGAAACACCATATATTTT. This translates into CASSSRASGNTIYF.

The chain combines TRBV20-1 with TRBJ1-1; maybe TRBD1 (6 bases). The CDR3 extends over 12 amino acids. Germline V CDR1 and CDR2: DFQATT, SNEGSKA (reference sequence). Trimming stripped 5 bases from V and 6 bases from J, with 13 bases between. CDR3 amino acids: CSAWGQSAEAFF. DNA for the CDR3: TGCAGTGCTTGGGGACAATCCGCTGAAGCTTTCTTT.

In this sample, this clonotype turned up once. The chain joins TRBV29-1 to TRBJ2-3; D assignment may be TRBD1 or TRBD2 (6 bases each). Germline CDR1 SQVTM, CDR2 ANQGSEA. This CDR3 is built from 15 residues. Trimming left V 0 bases short and J 1 base short, with 11 bases between. DNA for the CDR3: TGCAGCGTTGAAGATGGTCGGGGGCGCACAGATACGCAGTATTTT. Translation gives CSVEDGRGRTDTQYF.

This clonotype was counted between two and nine times. The chain couples TRBV18 to TRBJ1-1, with TRBD1 matching 7 bases. The CDR3 runs to 14 residues. Germline CDR1 KGHSH, CDR2 LQKENI. Unmatched junction bases numbered 16, after V lost 8 bases and J lost 10 bases. CDR3 nucleotides: TGTGCCAGCCGTCCCGTAACAGGGGCCCGGGGAGCTTTCTTT. Its protein is CASRPVTGARGAFF. Based on the CDR3 plus reference TRBV18 and TRBJ1-1, the full variable domain is NAGVMQNPRHLVRRRGQEARLRCSPMKGHSHVYWYRQLPEEGLKFMVYLQKENIIDESGMPKERFSAEFPKEGPSILRIQQVVRGDSAAYFCASRPVTGARGAFFGQGTRLTVV.

This clonotype turned up a few times. The chain links TRBV28 to TRBJ2-7; D possibly corresponds to TRBD1 (6 bases). V lost 6 bases and J lost 1, with 10 bases in between. Germline lookup yields CDR1 MDHEN and CDR2 SYDVKM. The CDR3 sequence is 13 residues long. The CDR3 bases are TGTGCCAGCAGCTCAGGACAGTCCTACGAGCAGTACGTC. It codes for CASSSGQSYEQYV.

This clonotype was detected a few times. This chain joins TRBV6-1 and TRBJ2-4; D perhaps matches TRBD2 (6 bases). The germline CDR1 and CDR2 sequences are MNHNS and SASEGT. Deletions cut 7 bases from V and 1 base from J, with 20 bases between. The CDR3 runs 17 residues. The CDR3 nucleotides read TGTGCCAGCAAGCGAGGGAGGACTGGTCGGGCCAAAAACATTCAGTACTTC. It translates to CASKRGRTGRAKNIQYF.

The rearrangement joins TRBV7-9 to TRBJ1-4; 7 nucleotides align to TRBD1. Germline V lookup: CDR1 SEHNR, CDR2 FQNEAQ (reference sequence). The CDR3 has 14 residues. After removal of 4 bases from V and 7 bases from J, the junction contained 6 bases not matched to a gene. The CDR3 nucleotides are TGTGCCAGCAGCTCCGGAGGGGGCGGTGAAAAACTGTTTTTT. Translating it yields CASSSGGGGEKLFF. The variable domain in full, completed from reference TRBV7-9 and TRBJ1-4, reads DTGVSQNPRHKITKRGQNVTFRCDPISEHNRLYWYRQTLGQGPEFLTYFQNEAQLEKSRLLSDRFSAERPKGSFSTLEIQRTEQGDSAMYLCASSSGGGGEKLFFGSGTQLSVL.

The J gene is TRBJ1-1, the V gene TRBV19; no reliable D call. V was pared by 7 bases and J by 10 bases, with 13 bases between. This CDR3 has 11 amino acids. CDR1 is LNHDA and CDR2 is SQIVND in the germline V gene (reference sequence). CDR3 nucleotide sequence: TGTGCCAGTATCAATCAGGTTGGAGCTTTCTTT. Its protein is CASINQVGAFF.

Only a few counts were recorded for this clonotype. This chain uses TRBV7-2 with TRBJ2-3; D may be TRBD1 (5 bases). Deletions cut 4 bases from V and 8 bases from J, with 7 bases between. The V gene's germline CDR1 is SGHTA and CDR2 FQGNSA. The CDR3 contains 11 residues. CDR3 bases: TGTGCCAGCAGCTCCCAGGGTACGCAGTATTTT. Its protein product is CASSSQGTQYF.